In its sample, the clone carrying this T cell receptor (beta chain) was seen a few times. The CDR3 is made up of 14 amino acids. These data are taken from a study of blood T cell repertoires in COVID-19. About the study: The origin of the acute and convalescent COVID-19 samples was the United States, Italy and Spain. T cells, B-cell-depleted T cells, or PBMCs supplied cDNA or gDNA.

Original processing notes: Reference gene primer amplification yielded estimated nucleated cell counts. Sequenced by immunoSEQ multiplex PCR; TCRdb stores in-frame clones only, minus some. D and trimming were read from the DNA, whereas the V and J calls and clone size are those reported in that table. The data contain tens of thousands of clones, approximately 80% of them singletons. The chain has TRBV21-1 and TRBJ1-5; the D segment call TRBD1 is taken from the table without a DNA check. TRBV21-1 is described as a pseudogene. Input material: peripheral blood. This clonotype originated in a human donor in a cohort sampled during active COVID-19. CDR3 bases: TGTGCCAGCAGCAAAAACAGGGGGGAGCAGCCCCAGCATTTT. Translating gives CASSKNRGEQPQHF.